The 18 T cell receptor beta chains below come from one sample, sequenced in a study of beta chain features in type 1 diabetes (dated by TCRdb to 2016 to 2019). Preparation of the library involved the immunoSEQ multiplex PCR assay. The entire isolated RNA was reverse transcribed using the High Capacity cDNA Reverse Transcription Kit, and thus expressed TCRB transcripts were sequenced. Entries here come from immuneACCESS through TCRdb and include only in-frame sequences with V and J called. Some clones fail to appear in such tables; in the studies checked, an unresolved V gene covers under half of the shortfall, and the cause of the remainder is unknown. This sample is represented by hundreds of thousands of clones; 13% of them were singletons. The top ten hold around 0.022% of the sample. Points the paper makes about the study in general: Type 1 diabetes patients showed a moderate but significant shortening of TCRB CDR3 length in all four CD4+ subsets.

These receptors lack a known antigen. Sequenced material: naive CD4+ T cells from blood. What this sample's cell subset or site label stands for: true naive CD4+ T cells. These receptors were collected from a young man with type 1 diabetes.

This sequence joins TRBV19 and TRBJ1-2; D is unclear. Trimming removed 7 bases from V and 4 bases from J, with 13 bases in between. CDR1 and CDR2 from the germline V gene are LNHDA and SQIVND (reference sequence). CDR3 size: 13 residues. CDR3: CASTGYRFYGYTF. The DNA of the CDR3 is TGTGCCAGTACTGGGTATCGGTTCTATGGCTACACCTTC. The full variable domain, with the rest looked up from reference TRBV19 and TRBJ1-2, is DGGITQSPKYLFRKEGQNVTLSCEQNLNHDAMYWYRQDPGQGLRLIYYSQIVNDFQKGDIAEGYSVSREKKESFPLTVTSAQKNPTAFYLCASTGYRFYGYTFGSGTRLTVV.

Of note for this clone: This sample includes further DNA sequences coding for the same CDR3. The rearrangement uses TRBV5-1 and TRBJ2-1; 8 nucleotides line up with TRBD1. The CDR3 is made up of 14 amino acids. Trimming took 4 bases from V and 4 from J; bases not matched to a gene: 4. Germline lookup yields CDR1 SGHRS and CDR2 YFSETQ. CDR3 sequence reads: CASSPGQAYNEQFF. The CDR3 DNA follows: TGCGCCAGCAGCCCGGGACAGGCATACAATGAGCAGTTCTTC.

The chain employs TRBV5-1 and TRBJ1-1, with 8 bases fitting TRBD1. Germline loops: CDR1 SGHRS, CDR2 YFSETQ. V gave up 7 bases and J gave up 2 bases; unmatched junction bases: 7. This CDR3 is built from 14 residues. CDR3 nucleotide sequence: TGCGCCAGCGGACGGACAGGGAGCAACACTGAAGCTTTCTTT. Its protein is CASGRTGSNTEAFF.

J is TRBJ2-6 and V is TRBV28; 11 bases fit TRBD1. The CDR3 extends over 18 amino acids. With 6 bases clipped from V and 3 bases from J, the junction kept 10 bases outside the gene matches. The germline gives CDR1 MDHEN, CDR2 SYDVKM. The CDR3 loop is CASSTIGQGAFGANVLTF. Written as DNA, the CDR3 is TGTGCCAGCAGCACCATAGGACAGGGGGCGTTTGGGGCCAACGTCCTGACTTTC.

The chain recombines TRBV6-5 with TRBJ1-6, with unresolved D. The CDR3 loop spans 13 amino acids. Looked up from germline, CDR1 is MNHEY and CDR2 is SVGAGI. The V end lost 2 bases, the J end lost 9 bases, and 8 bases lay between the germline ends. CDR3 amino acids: CASSYVVFSPLHF. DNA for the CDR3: TGTGCCAGCAGTTACGTGGTTTTTTCACCCCTCCACTTT.

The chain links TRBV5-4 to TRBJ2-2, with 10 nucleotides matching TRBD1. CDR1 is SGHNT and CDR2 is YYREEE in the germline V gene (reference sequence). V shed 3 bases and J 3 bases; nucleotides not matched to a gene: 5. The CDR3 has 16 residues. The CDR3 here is CASSSRDRGYTGELFF. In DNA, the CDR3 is TGTGCCAGCAGCTCCCGGGACAGGGGTTACACCGGGGAGCTGTTTTTT. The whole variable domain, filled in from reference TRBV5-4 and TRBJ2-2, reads ETGVTQSPTHLIKTRGQQVTLRCSSQSGHNTVSWYQQALGQGPQFIFQYYREEENGRGNFPPRFSGLQFPNYSSELNVNALELDDSALYLCASSSRDRGYTGELFFGEGSRLTVL.

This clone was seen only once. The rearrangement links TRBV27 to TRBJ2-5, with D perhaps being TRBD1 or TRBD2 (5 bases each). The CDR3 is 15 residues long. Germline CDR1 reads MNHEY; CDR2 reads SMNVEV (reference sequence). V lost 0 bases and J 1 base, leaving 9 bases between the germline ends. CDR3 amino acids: CASSLSWGSQETQYF. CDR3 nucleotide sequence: TGTGCCAGCAGTTTATCCTGGGGGAGCCAAGAGACCCAGTACTTC.

The CDR3 protein is CASSSARGTGELFF. The CDR3 coding sequence is TGTGCCAGCAGTTCTGCACGCGGCACCGGGGAGCTGTTTTTT. V usage is TRBV11-3 and J usage is TRBJ2-2; D not resolved. This CDR3 has 14 amino acids. V shed 6 bases and J shed 4 bases, with 12 bases lying between them. CDR1 and CDR2 (germline): SGHNT, YENEEA.

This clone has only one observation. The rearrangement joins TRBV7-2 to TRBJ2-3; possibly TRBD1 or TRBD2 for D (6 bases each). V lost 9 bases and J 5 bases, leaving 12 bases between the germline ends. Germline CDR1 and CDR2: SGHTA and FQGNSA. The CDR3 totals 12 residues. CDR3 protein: CARGGFGDTQYF. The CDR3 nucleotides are TGTGCCAGAGGGGGGTTCGGAGATACGCAGTATTTT.

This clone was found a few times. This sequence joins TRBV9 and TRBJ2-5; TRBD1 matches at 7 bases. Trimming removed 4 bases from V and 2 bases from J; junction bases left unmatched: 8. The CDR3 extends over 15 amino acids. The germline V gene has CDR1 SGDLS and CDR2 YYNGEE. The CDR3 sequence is CASSFLRGPQETQYF. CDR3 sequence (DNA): TGTGCCAGCAGCTTCCTTAGGGGGCCTCAAGAGACCCAGTACTTC.

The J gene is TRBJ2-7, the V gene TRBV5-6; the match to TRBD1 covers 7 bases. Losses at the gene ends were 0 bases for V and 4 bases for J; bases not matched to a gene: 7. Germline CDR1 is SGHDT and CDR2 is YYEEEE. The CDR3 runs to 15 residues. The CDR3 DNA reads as TGTGCCAGCAGCTTGGTGGGACAGAGGAGTTACGAGCAGTACTTC. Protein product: CASSLVGQRSYEQYF. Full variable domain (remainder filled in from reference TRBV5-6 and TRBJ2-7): DAGVTQSPTHLIKTRGQQVTLRCSPKSGHDTVSWYQQALGQGPQFIFQYYEEEERQRGNFPDRFSGHQFPNYSSELNVNALLLGDSALYLCASSLVGQRSYEQYFGPGTRLTVT.

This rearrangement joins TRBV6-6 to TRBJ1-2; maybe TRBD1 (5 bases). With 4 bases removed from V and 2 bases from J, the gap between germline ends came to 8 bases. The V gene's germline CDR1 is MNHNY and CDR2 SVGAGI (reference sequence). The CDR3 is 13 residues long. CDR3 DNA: TGTGCCAGCAGTTCGGGGCCGAACTATGGCTACACCTTC. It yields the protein CASSSGPNYGYTF.

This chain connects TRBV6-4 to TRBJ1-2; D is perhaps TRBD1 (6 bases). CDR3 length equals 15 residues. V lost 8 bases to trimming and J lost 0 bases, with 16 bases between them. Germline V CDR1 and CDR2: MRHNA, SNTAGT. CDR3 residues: CASSPYREANYGYTF. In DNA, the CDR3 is TGTGCCAGCTCCCCGTACAGGGAAGCTAACTATGGCTACACCTTC.

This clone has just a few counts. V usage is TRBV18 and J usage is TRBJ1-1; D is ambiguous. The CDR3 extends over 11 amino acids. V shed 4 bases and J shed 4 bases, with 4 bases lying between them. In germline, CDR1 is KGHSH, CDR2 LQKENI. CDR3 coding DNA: TGTGCCAGCTCACGTCTCACTGAAGCTTTCTTT. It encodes CASSRLTEAFF.

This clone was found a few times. In DNA form, the CDR3 reads TGTGCCAGCAGCCCAAGATCGGGACAGAACACCGGGGAGCTGTTTTTT. Residues: CASSPRSGQNTGELFF. The chain combines TRBV13 with TRBJ2-2, with D perhaps TRBD1 (6 bases). Trimming stripped 5 bases from V and 1 base from J, with 14 bases between. CDR3 length: 16 residues. Germline values: CDR1 PRHDT, CDR2 FYEKMQ (reference sequence).

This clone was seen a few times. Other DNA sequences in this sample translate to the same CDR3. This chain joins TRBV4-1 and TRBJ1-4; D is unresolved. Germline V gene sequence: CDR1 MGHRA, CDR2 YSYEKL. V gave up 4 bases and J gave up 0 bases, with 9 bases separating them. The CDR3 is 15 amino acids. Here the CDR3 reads CASSRSVATNEKLFF. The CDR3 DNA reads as TGCGCCAGCAGCCGATCGGTTGCAACTAATGAAAAACTGTTTTTT.

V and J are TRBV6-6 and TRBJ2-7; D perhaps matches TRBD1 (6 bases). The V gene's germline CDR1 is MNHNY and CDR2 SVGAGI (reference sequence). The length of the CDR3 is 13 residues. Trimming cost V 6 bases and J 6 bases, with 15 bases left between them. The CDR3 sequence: CASRPLTGSEQYF. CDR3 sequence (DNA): TGTGCCAGCAGACCTCTTACAGGGAGCGAGCAGTACTTC.

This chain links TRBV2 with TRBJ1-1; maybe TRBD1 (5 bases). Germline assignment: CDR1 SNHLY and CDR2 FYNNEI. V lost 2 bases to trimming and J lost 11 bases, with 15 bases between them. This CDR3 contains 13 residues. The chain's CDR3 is CASSERTGGEAFF. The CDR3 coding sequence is TGTGCCAGCAGTGAACGGACTGGAGGGGAGGCTTTCTTT. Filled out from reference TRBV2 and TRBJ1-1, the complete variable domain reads EPEVTQTPSHQVTQMGQEVILRCVPISNHLYFYWYRQILGQKVEFLVSFYNNEISEKSEIFDDQFSVERPDGSNFTLKIRSTKLEDSAMYFCASSERTGGEAFFGQGTRLTVV.